The T cell receptor beta chain described here comes from a study of OX40 agonist ivuxolimab in advanced cancers. Study in general: The drug used for patients, ivuxolimab, was an agonistic anti-OX40 (CD134) antibody. With a range of roughly 20 to 80, age averaged about 59 years, and 65% to 85% were male. Patients were dosed intravenously with ivuxolimab at 0.01 to 10 mg/kg every 2 weeks. Partial responses were observed in three patients, of whom one had hepatocellular carcinoma and two had cutaneous melanoma.

This clone appeared a single time. The CDR3 length is 14 residues. The germline CDR1 and CDR2 sequences are MNHEY and SMNVEV (reference sequence). Trimming pared 6 bases from V and 0 bases from J, leaving 8 bases between. Some clones are missing from TCRdb's copy, which holds only in-frame ones; the method was immunoSEQ multiplex PCR. The data hold roughly 73,000 clones, with 80% to 90% observed a single time. Sequences were derived from CD4+ or CD8+ T cells sorted from blood, sampled in a trial of the OX40 agonist ivuxolimab. The rearrangement links TRBV27 to TRBJ2-2; D is unresolved. The sequence derives from an adult with an advanced solid tumor such as melanoma, head and neck, liver or kidney cancer. As DNA, the CDR3 is TGTGCCAGCAGGCTCGCTACGAACACCGGGGAGCTGTTTTTT. It codes for CASRLATNTGELFF.